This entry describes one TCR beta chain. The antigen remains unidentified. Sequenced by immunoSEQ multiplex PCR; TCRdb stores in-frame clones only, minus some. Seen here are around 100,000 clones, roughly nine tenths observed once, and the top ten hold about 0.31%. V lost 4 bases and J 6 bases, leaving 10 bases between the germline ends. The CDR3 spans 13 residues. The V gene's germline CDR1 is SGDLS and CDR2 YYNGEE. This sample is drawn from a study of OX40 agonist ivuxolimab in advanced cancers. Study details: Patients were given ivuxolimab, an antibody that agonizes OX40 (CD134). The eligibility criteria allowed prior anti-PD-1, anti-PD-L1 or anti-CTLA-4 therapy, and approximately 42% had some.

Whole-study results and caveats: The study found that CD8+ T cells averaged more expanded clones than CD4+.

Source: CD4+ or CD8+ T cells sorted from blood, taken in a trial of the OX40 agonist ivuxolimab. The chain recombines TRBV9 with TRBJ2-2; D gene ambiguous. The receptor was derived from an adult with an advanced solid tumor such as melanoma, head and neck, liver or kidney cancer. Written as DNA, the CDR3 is TGTGCCAGCAGCCCCTCGGGCGCCGGGGAGCTGTTTTTT. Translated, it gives CASSPSGAGELFF.